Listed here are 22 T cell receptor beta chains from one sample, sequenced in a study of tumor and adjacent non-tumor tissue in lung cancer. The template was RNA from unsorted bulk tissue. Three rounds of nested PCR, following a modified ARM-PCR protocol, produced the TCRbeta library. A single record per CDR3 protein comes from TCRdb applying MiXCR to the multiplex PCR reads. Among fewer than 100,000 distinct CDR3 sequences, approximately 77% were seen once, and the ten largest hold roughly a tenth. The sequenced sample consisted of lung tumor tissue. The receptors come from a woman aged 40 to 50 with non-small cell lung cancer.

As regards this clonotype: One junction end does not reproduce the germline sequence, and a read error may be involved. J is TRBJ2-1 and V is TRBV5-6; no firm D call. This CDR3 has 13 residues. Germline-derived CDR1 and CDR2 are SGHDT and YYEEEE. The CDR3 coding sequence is TGTGCCAGCAGCTTGGTCGGCAGAAATGAGCAGTCCTTC. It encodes CASSLVGRNEQSF.

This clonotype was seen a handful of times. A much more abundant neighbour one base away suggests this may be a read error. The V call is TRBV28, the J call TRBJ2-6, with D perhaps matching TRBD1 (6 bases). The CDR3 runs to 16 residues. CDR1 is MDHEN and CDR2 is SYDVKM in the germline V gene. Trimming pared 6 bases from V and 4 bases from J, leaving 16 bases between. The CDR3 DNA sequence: TGTGCCAGCAGGCTTTCGGACAGATCAGGGGCCAACGTCCTGACTTTC. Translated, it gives CASRLSDRSGANVLTF. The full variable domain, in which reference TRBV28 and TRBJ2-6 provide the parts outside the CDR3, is DVKVTQSSRYLVKRTGEKVFLECVQDMDHENMFWYRQDPGLGLRLIYFSYDVKMKEKGDIPEGYSVSREKKERFSLILESASTNQTSMYLCASRLSDRSGANVLTFGAGSRLTVL.

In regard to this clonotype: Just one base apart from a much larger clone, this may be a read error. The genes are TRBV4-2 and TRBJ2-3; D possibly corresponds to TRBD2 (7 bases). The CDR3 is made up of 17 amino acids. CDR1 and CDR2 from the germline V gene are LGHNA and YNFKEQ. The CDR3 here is CASSQERGRLPGDTQCF. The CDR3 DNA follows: TGTGCCAGCAGCCAAGAGCGGGGGCGCCTCCCGGGAGATACGCAGTGTTTT.

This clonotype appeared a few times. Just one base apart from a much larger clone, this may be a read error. The CDR3 region is CASSWGDRQQETQYF. CDR3 coding DNA: TGTGCCAGCAGCTGGGGGGACAGACAGCAAGAGACCCAGTACTTC. V gene TRBV5-5 combines with J gene TRBJ2-5; tentative D call: TRBD1 (7 bases). This CDR3 spans 15 amino acids. V lost 3 bases and J lost 2, with 14 bases in between. Germline assignment: CDR1 SGHKS and CDR2 YYEKEE (reference sequence).

This CDR3 reads CGSSLVSPGPEKLFF. Written as DNA, the CDR3 is TGCGGTAGCAGCTTGGTAAGCCCAGGGCCTGAAAAACTGTTTTTT. The chain joins TRBV5-1 to TRBJ1-4; D is possibly TRBD1 (5 bases). This CDR3 comprises 15 residues. Germline values: CDR1 SGHRS, CDR2 YFSETQ.

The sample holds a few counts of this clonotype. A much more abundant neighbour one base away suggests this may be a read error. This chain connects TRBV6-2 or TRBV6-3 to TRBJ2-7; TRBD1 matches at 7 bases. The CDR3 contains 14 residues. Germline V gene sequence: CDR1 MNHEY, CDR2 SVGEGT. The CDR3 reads CVTSRGQMNYEQYF. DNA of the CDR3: TGTGTCACCTCTCGGGGACAGATGAACTACGAGCAGTACTTC.

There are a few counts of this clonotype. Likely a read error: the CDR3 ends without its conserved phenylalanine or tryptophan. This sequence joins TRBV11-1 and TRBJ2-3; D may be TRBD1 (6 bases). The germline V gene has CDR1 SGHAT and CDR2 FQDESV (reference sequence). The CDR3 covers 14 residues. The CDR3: CASSPTGTTDTQYS. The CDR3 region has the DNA TGTGCCAGCAGCCCCACAGGGACCACAGATACACAGTATTCT.

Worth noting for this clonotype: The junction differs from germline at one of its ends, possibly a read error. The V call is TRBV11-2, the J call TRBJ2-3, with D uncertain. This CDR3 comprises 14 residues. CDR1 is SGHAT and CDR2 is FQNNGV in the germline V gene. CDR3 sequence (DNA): TGTGCCAACAGCTTAGTTGGTAGCACAGATATGCAGTATTTT. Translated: CANSLVGSTDMQYF.

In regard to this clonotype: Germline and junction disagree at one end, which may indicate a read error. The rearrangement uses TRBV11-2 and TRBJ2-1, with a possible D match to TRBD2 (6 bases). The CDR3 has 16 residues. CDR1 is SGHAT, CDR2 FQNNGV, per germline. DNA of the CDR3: TGTGCCAGCAGCAAGACACTAGCTGATCTGTACAATGAGCAGATCTTC. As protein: CASSKTLADLYNEQIF. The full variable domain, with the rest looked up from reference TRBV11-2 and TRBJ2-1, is EAGVAQSPRYKIIEKRQSVAFWCNPISGHATLYWYQQILGQGPKLLIQFQNNGVVDDSQLPKDRFSAERLKGVDSTLKIQPAKLEDSAVYLCASSKTLADLYNEQIFGPGTRLTVL.

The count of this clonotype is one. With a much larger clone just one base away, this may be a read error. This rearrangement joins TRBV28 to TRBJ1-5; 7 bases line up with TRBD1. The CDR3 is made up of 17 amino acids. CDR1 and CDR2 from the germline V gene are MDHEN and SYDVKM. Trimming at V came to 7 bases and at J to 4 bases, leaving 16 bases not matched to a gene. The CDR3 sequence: CASTGSRGRGVNQPQHF. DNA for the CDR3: TGTGCCAGCACTGGAAGCAGGGGCAGGGGGGTTAATCAGCCCCAGCATTTT. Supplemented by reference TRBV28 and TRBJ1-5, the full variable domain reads DVKVTQSSRYLVKRTGEKVFLECVQDMDHENMFWYRQDPGLGLRLIYFSYDVKMKEKGDIPEGYSVSREKKERFSLILESASTNQTSMYLCASTGSRGRGVNQPQHFGDGTRLSIL.

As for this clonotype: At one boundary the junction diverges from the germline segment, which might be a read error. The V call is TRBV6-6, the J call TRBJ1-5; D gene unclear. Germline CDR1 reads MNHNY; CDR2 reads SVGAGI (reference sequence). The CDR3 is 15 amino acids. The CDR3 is CDSSYPGDSNQPQHF. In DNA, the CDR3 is TGTGACAGCAGTTACCCGGGAGACAGCAATCAGCCCCAGCATTTT.

Written as DNA, the CDR3 is TGTGCCAGCAGTGAGTTGGACTCAAGAAGCACAGATACGCAGTATTTT. Translated, it gives CASSELDSRSTDTQYF. The rearrangement uses TRBV2 and TRBJ2-3; TRBD2 is a possible D gene (5 bases). The CDR3 is made up of 16 amino acids. The germline CDR1 and CDR2 sequences are SNHLY and FYNNEI. Trimming pared 3 bases from V and 0 bases from J, leaving 13 bases between. The whole variable domain, remainder taken from reference TRBV2 and TRBJ2-3, is EPEVTQTPSHQVTQMGQEVILRCVPISNHLYFYWYRQILGQKVEFLVSFYNNEISEKSEIFDDQFSVERPDGSNFTLKIRSTKLEDSAMYFCASSELDSRSTDTQYFGPGTRLTVL.

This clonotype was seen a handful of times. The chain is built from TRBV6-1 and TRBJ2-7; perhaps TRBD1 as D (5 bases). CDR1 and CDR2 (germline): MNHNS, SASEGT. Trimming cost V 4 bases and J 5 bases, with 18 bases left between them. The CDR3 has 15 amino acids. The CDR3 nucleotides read TGTGCCAGCAGTGGAGAAACAGGTGGTTGGGACGAGCAGTACTTC. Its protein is CASSGETGGWDEQYF.

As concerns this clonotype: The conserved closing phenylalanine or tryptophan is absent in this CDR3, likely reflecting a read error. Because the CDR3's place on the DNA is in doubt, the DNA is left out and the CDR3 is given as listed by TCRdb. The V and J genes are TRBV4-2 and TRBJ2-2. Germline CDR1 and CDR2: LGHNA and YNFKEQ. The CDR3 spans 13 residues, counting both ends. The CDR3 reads CASSQELAGELFL.

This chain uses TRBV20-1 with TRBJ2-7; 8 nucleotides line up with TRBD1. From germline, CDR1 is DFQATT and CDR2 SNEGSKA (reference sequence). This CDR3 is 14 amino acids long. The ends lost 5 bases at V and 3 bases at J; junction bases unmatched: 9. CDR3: CSAPRTGTNYEQYF. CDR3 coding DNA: TGCAGTGCTCCCAGGACAGGGACCAACTACGAGCAGTACTTC.

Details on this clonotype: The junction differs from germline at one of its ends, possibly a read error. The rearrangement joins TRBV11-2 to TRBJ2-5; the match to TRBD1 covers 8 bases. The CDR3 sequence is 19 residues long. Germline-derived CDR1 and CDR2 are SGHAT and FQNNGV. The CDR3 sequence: CASSLVLHANRGCRETQYF. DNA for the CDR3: TGTGCCAGTAGCTTAGTGCTACACGCGAACAGGGGGTGCCGAGAGACCCAATACTTC.

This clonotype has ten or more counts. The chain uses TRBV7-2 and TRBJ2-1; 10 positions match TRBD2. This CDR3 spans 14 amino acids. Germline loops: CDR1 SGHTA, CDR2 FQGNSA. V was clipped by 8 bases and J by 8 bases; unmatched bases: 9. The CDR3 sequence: CASGPLAGGYEQFF. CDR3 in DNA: TGTGCCAGCGGTCCATTAGCGGGAGGCTATGAGCAGTTCTTC.

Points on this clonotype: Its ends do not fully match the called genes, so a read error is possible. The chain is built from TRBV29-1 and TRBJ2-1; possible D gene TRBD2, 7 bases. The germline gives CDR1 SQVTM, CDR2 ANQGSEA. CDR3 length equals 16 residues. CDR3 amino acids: CSVEAMTNGRGGDQFF. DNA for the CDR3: TGTAGCGTTGAAGCAATGACTAACGGAAGGGGGGGTGATCAGTTCTTC.

The CDR3 sequence is CSVAARQIYNVQFF. The CDR3 DNA reads TGCAGCGTTGCCGCGCGACAGATCTACAATGTGCAATTCTTC. This sequence joins TRBV29-1 and TRBJ2-1, with D perhaps matching TRBD1 (5 bases). Trimming pared 4 bases from V and 16 bases from J, leaving 26 bases between. Germline CDR1 SQVTM, CDR2 ANQGSEA. The CDR3 spans 14 residues.

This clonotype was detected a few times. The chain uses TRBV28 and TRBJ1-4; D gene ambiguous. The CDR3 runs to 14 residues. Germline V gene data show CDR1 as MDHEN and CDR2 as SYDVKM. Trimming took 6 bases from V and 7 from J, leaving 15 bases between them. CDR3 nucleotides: TGTGCCAGCAGAATCGACACCTTGGGTGAAAAACTGTTTTTT. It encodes CASRIDTLGEKLFF.

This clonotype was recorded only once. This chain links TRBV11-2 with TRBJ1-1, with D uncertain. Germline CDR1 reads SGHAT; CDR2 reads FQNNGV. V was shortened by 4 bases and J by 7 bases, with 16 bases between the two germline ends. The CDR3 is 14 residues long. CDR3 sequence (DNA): TGTGCCAGCAGCTCGCTGCACGGGCGCGTTGAAGCTTTCTTT. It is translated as CASSSLHGRVEAFF.

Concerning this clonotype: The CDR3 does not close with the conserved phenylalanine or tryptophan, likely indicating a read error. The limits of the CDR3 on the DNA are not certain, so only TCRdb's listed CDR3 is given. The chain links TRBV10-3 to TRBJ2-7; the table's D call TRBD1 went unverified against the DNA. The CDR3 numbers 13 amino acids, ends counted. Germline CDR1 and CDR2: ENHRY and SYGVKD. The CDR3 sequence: CAISRGPAYEQYS.